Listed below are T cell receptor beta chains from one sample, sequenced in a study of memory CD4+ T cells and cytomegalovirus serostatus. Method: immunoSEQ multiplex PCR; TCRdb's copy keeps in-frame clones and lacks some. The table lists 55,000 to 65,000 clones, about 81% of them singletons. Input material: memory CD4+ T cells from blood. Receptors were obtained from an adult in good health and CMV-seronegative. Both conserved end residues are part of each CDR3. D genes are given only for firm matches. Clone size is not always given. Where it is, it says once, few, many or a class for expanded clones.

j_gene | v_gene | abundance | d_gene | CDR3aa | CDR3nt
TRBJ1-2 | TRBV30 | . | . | CAWSSNRILGTF | TGTGCCTGGAGTTCAAACAGGATCCTGGGGACCTTC
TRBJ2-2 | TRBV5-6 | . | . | CASSLEGELRGTGELFF | TGTGCCAGCAGCTTGGAAGGGGAATTGCGGGGCACCGGGGAGCTGTTTTTT
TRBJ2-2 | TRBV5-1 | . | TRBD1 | CASSSRGTGGTGELFF | TGCGCCAGCAGCTCCCGCGGGACAGGGGGCACCGGGGAGCTGTTTTTT
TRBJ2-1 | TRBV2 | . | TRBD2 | CASSEGLVTPNEQFF | TGTGCCAGCAGTGAGGGACTAGTCACCCCCAATGAGCAGTTCTTC
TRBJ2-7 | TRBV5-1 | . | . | CASRSASSYEQYF | TGCGCCAGCAGATCGGCTAGCAGTTACGAGCAGTACTTC
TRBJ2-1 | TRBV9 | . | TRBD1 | CASSHRGPGFNEQFF | TGTGCCAGCAGCCACAGGGGGCCGGGCTTCAATGAGCAGTTCTTC
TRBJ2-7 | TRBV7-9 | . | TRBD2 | CASSAGTSGYEQYF | TGTGCCAGCAGCGCGGGGACTAGCGGCTACGAGCAGTACTTC
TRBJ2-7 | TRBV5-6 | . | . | CASSSPLGYEQYF | TGTGCCAGCAGCTCCCCCCTAGGCTACGAGCAGTACTTC
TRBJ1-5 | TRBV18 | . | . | CASSPGSGQPQHF | TGTGCCAGCTCCCCTGGGTCTGGACAGCCCCAGCATTTT
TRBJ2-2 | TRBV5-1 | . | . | CASSSKGGVRTGELFF | TGCGCCAGCAGCTCCAAAGGGGGGGTCCGAACCGGGGAGCTGTTTTTT
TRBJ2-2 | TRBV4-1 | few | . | CASSSGIGKRDTGELFF | TGCGCCAGCAGCTCGGGGATCGGAAAACGGGACACCGGGGAGCTGTTTTTT
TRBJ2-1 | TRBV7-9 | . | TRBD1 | CASSLAWGRQGGDEQFF | TGTGCCAGCAGCTTAGCGTGGGGGAGACAGGGTGGAGATGAGCAGTTCTTC
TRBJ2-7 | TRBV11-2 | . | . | CASSHPGSDEQYF | TGTGCCAGCAGCCATCCAGGTTCTGACGAGCAGTACTTC
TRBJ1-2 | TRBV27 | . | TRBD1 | CASSLSGTGGGYTF | TGTGCCAGCAGTTTATCAGGGACAGGGGGTGGCTACACCTTC
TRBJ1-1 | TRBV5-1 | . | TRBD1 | CASSTGTGWTEAFF | TGCGCCAGCAGCACAGGGACAGGGTGGACTGAAGCTTTCTTT
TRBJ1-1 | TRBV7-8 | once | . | CASSPARGRDTEAFF | TGTGCCAGCAGCCCCGCCAGGGGCCGGGACACTGAAGCTTTCTTT
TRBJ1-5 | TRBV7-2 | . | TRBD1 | CASSLRGRDQPQHF | TGTGCCAGCAGCTTAAGGGGGCGCGATCAGCCCCAGCATTTT
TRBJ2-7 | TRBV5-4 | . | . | CASSLYGYRLREQYF | TGTGCCAGCAGCTTGTACGGCTACCGTCTCCGCGAGCAGTACTTC
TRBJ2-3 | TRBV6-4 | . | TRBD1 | CASRVQGAGTDTQYF | TGTGCCAGCAGAGTCCAGGGGGCAGGCACAGATACGCAGTATTTT
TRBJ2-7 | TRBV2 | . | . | CASTADSRYEQYF | TGTGCCAGCACCGCGGACAGCCGCTACGAGCAGTACTTC
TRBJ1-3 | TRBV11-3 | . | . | CASSLGPFSGNTIYF | TGTGCCAGCAGCTTAGGCCCGTTCTCTGGAAACACCATATATTTT
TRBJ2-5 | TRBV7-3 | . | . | CASSPDSRETQYF | TGTGCCAGCAGTCCCGACTCCCGAGAGACCCAGTACTTC
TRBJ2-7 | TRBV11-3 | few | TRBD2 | CASSFRAGGHYEQYF | TGTGCCAGCAGCTTCCGAGCGGGGGGACACTACGAGCAGTACTTC
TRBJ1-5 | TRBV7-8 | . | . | CASSLSGSRGVYSNQPQHF | TGTGCCAGCAGCTTAAGCGGCTCAAGGGGGGTTTATAGCAATCAGCCCCAGCATTTT
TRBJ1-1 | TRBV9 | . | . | CASSVASGLGNTEAFF | TGTGCCAGCAGCGTAGCCTCGGGGTTGGGAAACACTGAAGCTTTCTTT
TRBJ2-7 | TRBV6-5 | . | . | CASSYLGEQYF | TGTGCCAGCAGTTATTTAGGGGAGCAGTACTTC
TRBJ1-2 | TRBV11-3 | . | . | CASSAGQNYGYTF | TGTGCCAGCAGCGCTGGACAGAACTATGGCTACACCTTC
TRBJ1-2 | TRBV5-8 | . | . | CASSSVYGYTF | TGTGCCAGCAGCTCCGTCTATGGCTACACCTTC
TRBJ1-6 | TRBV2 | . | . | CASGLDTNNSPLHF | TGTGCCAGCGGGTTGGACACCAATAATTCACCCCTCCACTTT
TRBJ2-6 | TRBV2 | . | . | CASSGSRAGANVLTF | TGTGCCAGCAGTGGGTCCAGGGCTGGGGCCAACGTCCTGACTTTC
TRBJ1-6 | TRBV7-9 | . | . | CASSFGVRGSPLHF | TGTGCCAGCAGCTTTGGGGTACGCGGTTCACCCCTCCACTTT
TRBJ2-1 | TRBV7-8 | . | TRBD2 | CASSSGAGTSYNEQFF | TGTGCCAGCAGCTCGGGAGCGGGGACCTCCTACAATGAGCAGTTCTTC
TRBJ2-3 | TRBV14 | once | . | CASSLSRKTQYF | TGTGCCAGCAGCCTATCACGGAAGACGCAGTATTTT
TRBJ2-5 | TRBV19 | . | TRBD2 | CASSPGSLAGGGGETQYF | TGTGCCAGTAGTCCAGGGTCACTAGCGGGAGGGGGGGGAGAGACCCAGTACTTC
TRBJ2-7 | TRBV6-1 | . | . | CASKRDRSYEQYF | TGTGCCAGCAAACGGGATAGGTCCTACGAGCAGTACTTC
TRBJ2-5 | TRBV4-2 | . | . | CASSQDPGPGQETQYF | TGTGCCAGCAGCCAAGATCCAGGGCCGGGGCAAGAGACCCAGTACTTC
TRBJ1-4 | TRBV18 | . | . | CASSRTGRSNEKLFF | TGTGCCAGCTCAAGAACAGGACGATCTAATGAAAAACTGTTTTTT
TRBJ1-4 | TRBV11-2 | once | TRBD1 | CASSTRTGGNEKLFF | TGTGCCAGCAGCACGAGGACAGGGGGAAATGAAAAACTGTTTTTT
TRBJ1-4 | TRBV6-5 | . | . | CASRRDEKLFF | TGTGCCAGCAGAAGGGATGAAAAACTGTTTTTT
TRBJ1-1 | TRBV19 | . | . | CASKDSRLKTEAFF | TGTGCCAGTAAGGACTCTCGTCTAAAGACTGAAGCTTTCTTT
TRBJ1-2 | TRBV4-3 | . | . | CASSQDLLVRGVDGYTF | TGCGCCAGCAGCCAAGATCTTCTTGTCAGGGGAGTTGATGGCTACACCTTC
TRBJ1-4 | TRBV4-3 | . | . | CASSQEGGGRGELFF | TGCGCCAGCAGCCAAGAGGGAGGGGGACGAGGAGAACTGTTTTTT
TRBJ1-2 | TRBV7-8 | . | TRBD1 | CASSSKGTESYGYTF | TGTGCCAGCAGCTCAAAAGGGACAGAGAGCTATGGCTACACCTTC
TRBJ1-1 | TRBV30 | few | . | CAWSSVGGRGTEAFF | TGTGCCTGGAGTAGTGTAGGGGGAAGAGGCACTGAAGCTTTCTTT